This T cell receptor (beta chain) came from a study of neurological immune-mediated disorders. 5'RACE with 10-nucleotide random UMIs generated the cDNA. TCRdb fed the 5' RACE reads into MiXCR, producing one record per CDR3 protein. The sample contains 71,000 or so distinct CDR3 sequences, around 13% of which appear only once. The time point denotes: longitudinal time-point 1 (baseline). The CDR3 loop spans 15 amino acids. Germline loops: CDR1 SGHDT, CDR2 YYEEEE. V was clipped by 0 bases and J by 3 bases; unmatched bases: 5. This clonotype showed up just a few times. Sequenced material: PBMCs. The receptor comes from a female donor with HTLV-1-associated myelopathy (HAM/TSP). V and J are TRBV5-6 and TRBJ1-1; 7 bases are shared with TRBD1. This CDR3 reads CASSLGRDSHTEAFF. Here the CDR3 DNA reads TGTGCCAGCAGCTTGGGGAGGGACAGCCACACTGAAGCTTTCTTT.